This TCR beta chain stems from a study of blood T cell repertoires in COVID-19. Across the study: T cells, B-cell-depleted T cells, or PBMCs provided the cDNA or gDNA that served as material.

Some clones are missing from TCRdb's copy, which holds only in-frame ones; the method was immunoSEQ multiplex PCR. The repertoire holds approximately 290,000 clones, with around 89% as singletons. In assigning cohorts, the study relied on participant-reported clinical history. The V and J ends lost 6 bases and 6 bases respectively, with 20 bases between them. Germline lookup yields CDR1 MDHEN and CDR2 SYDVKM. CDR3 length: 15 amino acids. This chain joins TRBV28 and TRBJ2-5; TRBD1 is a possible D gene (5 bases). The TCR comes from a woman younger than 35 with acute COVID-19. Sequencing was performed on PBMCs or T cells enriched from blood (not recorded which). The CDR3 here is CASSLFKAGPKTQYF. CDR3 in DNA: TGTGCCAGCAGCCTCTTCAAGGCAGGGCCAAAGACCCAGTACTTC.